This TCR beta chain was sequenced during a study of blood T cell repertoires in COVID-19. Across the whole study: The origin of the acute and convalescent COVID-19 samples was the United States, Italy and Spain. T cells, B-cell-depleted T cells, or PBMCs provided the cDNA or gDNA that served as material.

This clone was recorded once. The data were produced by immunoSEQ multiplex PCR, yet TCRdb's version contains in-frame clones alone and is incomplete. The sample contains some 60,000 clones, 80% to 85% of which appear only once. The V gene's germline CDR1 is GTSNPN and CDR2 SVGIG (reference sequence). The V end lost 1 base, the J end lost 0 bases, and 19 bases lay between the germline ends. CDR3 length: 18 amino acids. The V call is TRBV30, the J call TRBJ2-1; D perhaps matches TRBD1 (6 bases). The clonotype comes from a young man with COVID-19, enrolled during active disease. Sequenced material: peripheral blood. CDR3 nucleotide sequence: TGTGCCTGGAGTGGATGGGGGCCGAGGTCGAGCTCCTACAATGAGCAGTTCTTC. Protein product: CAWSGWGPRSSSYNEQFF.